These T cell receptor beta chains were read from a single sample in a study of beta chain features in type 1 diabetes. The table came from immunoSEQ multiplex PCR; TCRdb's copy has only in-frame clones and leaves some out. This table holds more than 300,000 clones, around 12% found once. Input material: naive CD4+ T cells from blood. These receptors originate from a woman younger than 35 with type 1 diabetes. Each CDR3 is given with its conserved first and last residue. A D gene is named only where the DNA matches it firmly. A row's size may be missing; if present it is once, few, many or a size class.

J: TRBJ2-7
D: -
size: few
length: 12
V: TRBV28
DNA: TGTGCCAGCACCGGGGGTGCTGGAGAGCAGTACTTC
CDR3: CASTGGAGEQYF

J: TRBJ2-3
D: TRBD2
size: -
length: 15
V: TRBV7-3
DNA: TGTGCCAGCAGCTTAGCTAGCGGTTATACAGATACGCAGTATTTT
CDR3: CASSLASGYTDTQYF

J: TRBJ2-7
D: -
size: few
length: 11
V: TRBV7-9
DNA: TGTGCCAGCAGCTTAGCCGACGAGCAGTACTTC
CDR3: CASSLADEQYF

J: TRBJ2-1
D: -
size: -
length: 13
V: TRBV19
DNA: TGTGCCAGTAGTATGGTGGCCGCCAATGAGCAGTTCTTC
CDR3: CASSMVAANEQFF

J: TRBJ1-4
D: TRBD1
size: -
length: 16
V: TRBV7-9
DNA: TGTGCCAGCAGCCACCACCGGGACAGACATAATGAAAAACTGTTTTTT
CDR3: CASSHHRDRHNEKLFF

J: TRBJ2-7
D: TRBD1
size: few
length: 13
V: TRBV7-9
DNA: TGTGCCAGCAGCTTTCAGGGGGCCTACGAGCAGTACTTC
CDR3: CASSFQGAYEQYF

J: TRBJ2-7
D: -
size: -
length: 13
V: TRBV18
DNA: TGTGCCAGCTCACCACGCCGGGGCTACGAGCAGTACTTC
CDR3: CASSPRRGYEQYF

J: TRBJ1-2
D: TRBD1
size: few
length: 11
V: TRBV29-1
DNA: TGCAGCGCGAGGGGGCAGGATGGCTACACCTTC
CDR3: CSARGQDGYTF

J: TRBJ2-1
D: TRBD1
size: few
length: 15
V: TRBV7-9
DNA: TGTGCCAGCAGCCGGCCGGGACAGCCAGGACCTGAGCAGTTCTTC
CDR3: CASSRPGQPGPEQFF

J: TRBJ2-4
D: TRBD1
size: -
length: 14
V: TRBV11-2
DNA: TGTGCCAGCAGCACAGGGGTGGCCAAAAACATTCAGTACTTC
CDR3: CASSTGVAKNIQYF

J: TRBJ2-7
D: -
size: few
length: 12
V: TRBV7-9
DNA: TGTGCCAGCAGCTTAGACTCCCCTGCACAGTACTTC
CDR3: CASSLDSPAQYF

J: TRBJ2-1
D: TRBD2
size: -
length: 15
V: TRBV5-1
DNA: TGCGCCAGCAGCTTGGATCGACTAGCGGGGGGTGAGCAGTTCTTC
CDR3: CASSLDRLAGGEQFF